A selection of T cell receptor beta chains follows, all from one sample in a study of preoperative IRX-2 immunotherapy in early breast cancer. The assay was immunoSEQ multiplex PCR, and TCRdb's table has in-frame clones only and misses some. The sample has approximately 30,000 clones, nearly 95% seen once. The sample was taken from a patient treated with IRX-2 immunotherapy. The receptor set was obtained from a human donor with breast cancer. Both conserved end residues are part of each CDR3. The D gene is left open where the match is weak. Rows may omit the clone size; those that give it use once, few, many or a size class.

16 - TRBJ2-2 - TRBV28 TGTGCCAGCATTGATTCGGCTAAACCGAACACCGGGGAGCTGTTTTTT CASIDSAKPNTGELFF
13 - TRBJ1-1 - TRBV30 TGTGCCTGGAATCAGGGGAGAATCACTGAAGCTTTCTTT CAWNQGRITEAFF
13 - TRBJ1-1 - TRBV9 TGTGCCAGCAGCTCTCACCGAAACACTGAAGCTTTCTTT CASSSHRNTEAFF
15 - TRBJ2-2 - TRBV5-1 TGCGCCAGCCTCCCAGGCACAGAGGAGGCCGGGGAGCTGTTTTTT CASLPGTEEAGELFF
15 TRBD2 TRBJ2-7 - TRBV10-3 TGTGCCATCAGTGAGGGGCCAGCGGGGCTCTACGAGCAGTACTTC CAISEGPAGLYEQYF
15 TRBD1 TRBJ1-2 - TRBV6-5 TGTGCCAGCAGTTACGCCAGGGGGGCGGGCTATGGCTACACCTTC CASSYARGAGYGYTF
13 - TRBJ2-1 once TRBV6-5 TGTGCCAGCAGTTATCCCGCCGCTGGTGAGCAGTTCTTC CASSYPAAGEQFF
18 - TRBJ1-1 - TRBV19 TGTGCCAGTAGTATAGGATCGGGCAGGGCGATGGGGAACACTGAAGCTTTCTTT CASSIGSGRAMGNTEAFF
13 - TRBJ2-5 - TRBV10-1 TGCGCCAGCAGTGTCGGGCGGAAGGAGACCCAGTACTTC CASSVGRKETQYF
11 - TRBJ2-1 - TRBV6-5 TGTGCCAGCCGCTGGGACAATGAGCAGTTCTTC CASRWDNEQFF
14 TRBD2 TRBJ2-5 - TRBV4-1 TGCGCCAGCAGCTACCTAGCGGGGGTAGAGACCCAGTACTTC CASSYLAGVETQYF
15 - TRBJ1-3 - TRBV18 TGTGCCAGCTCACCACCAGGGCGAGCAGGAAACACCATATATTTT CASSPPGRAGNTIYF
14 - TRBJ1-3 - TRBV6-6 TGTGCCAGCCGGGAAGGGGCCTCTGGAAACACCATATATTTT CASREGASGNTIYF
14 - TRBJ2-7 - TRBV5-6 TGTGCCAGCCGCCTATTTACGGCGGGTTGGGAGCAGTACTTC CASRLFTAGWEQYF
11 - TRBJ2-6 once TRBV19 TGCGGGCTCTCTGGGGCCAACGTCCTGACTTTC CGLSGANVLTF
12 - TRBJ2-7 - TRBV5-4 TGTGCCAGCAGCTCTGACCATTACGAGCAGTACTTC CASSSDHYEQYF
15 TRBD2 TRBJ2-7 - TRBV2 TGTGCCAGCAAAAAGGATAGCGGGGGAACCTACGAGCAGTACTTC CASKKDSGGTYEQYF
17 TRBD1 TRBJ2-3 - TRBV18 TGTGCCAGCTCACCACCTCGGCCGACAGGGGGCTCAGATACGCAGTATTTT CASSPPRPTGGSDTQYF
16 - TRBJ2-6 - TRBV7-9 TGTGCCAGCAGCTTAGAGTACGAGGTGGGGGCCAACGTCCTGACTTTC CASSLEYEVGANVLTF
15 TRBD2 TRBJ2-7 - TRBV7-2 TGTGCCAGCAGCCAACCGACTAGCGGGAGCCACGAGCAGTACTTC CASSQPTSGSHEQYF
15 - TRBJ2-1 - TRBV29-1 TGCAGCGTTGAACGGGGGACAGAGTATTACAATGAGCAGTTCTTC CSVERGTEYYNEQFF
13 TRBD1 TRBJ2-3 - TRBV5-1 TGCGCCAGCAGACGTGACAGGGCGGTTACGCAGTATTTT CASRRDRAVTQYF
14 - TRBJ1-5 - TRBV19 TGTGCCAGTAGCCAGACAGGAGGAAGTCAGCCCCAGCATTTT CASSQTGGSQPQHF
18 - TRBJ1-5 - TRBV15 TGTGCCACCAGCAGAGATCGAACCCGGACAGTACAAAATCAGCCCCAGCATTTT CATSRDRTRTVQNQPQHF
19 TRBD1 TRBJ1-5 - TRBV28 TGTGCCAGCACCCTTCTCCCTCGACAGGGTCTGAGGCGCAATCAGCCCCAGCATTTT CASTLLPRQGLRRNQPQHF
17 TRBD2 TRBJ2-2 - TRBV15 TGTGCCACCAGCAGAGTGACAGCGGGAGTGAACACCGGGGAGCTGTTTTTT CATSRVTAGVNTGELFF
16 - TRBJ2-1 - TRBV9 TGTGCCAGCAGCCCCCATTCGGGACTGACCAACAATGAGCAGTTCTTC CASSPHSGLTNNEQFF
11 - TRBJ1-6 - TRBV20-1 TGCAGTGCTAGTCCCAGGGGTCCCCTCCACTTT CSASPRGPLHF
17 TRBD2 TRBJ2-3 - TRBV4-1 TGCGCCAGCAGCCAAGGGGCTAGCGGGAGGGCCGCAGATACGCAGTATTTT CASSQGASGRAADTQYF
15 - TRBJ2-7 - TRBV7-9 TGTGCCAGCAGCCCTCTCCGGGGACGAATCTACGAGCAGTACTTC CASSPLRGRIYEQYF
17 - TRBJ2-6 - TRBV4-2 TGTGCCAGCAGCCAAGACGGGGTATCCTCTGGGGCCAACGTCCTGACTTTC CASSQDGVSSGANVLTF
17 - TRBJ1-3 - TRBV9 TGTGCCAGCAGCTCCAGGACAGAAAGATTCTCTGGAAACACCATATATTTT CASSSRTERFSGNTIYF